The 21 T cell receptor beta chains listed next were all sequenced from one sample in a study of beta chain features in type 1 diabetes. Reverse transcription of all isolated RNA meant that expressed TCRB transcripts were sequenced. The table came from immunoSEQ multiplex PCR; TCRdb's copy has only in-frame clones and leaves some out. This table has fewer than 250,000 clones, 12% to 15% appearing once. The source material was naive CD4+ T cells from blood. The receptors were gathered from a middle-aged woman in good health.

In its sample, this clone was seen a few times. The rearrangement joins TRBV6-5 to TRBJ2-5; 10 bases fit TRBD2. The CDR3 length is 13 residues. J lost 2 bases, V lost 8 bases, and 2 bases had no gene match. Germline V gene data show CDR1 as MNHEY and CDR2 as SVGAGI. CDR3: CASVLAGQETQYF. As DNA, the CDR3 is TGTGCCAGCGTACTAGCGGGGCAAGAGACCCAGTACTTC.

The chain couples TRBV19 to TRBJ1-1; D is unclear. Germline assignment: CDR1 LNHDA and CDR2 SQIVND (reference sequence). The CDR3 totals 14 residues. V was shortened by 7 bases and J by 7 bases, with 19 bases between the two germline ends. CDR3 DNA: TGTGCCAGTACTCAGCAGAGAGTAGCCATTGAAGCTTTCTTT. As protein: CASTQQRVAIEAFF.

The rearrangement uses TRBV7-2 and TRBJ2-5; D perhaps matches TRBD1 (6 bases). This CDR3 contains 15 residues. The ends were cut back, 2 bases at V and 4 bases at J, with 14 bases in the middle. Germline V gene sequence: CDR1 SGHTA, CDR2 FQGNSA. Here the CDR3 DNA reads TGTGCCAGCAGCTTAACGGGCAGGGGTGGAGAGACCCAGTACTTC. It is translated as CASSLTGRGGETQYF.

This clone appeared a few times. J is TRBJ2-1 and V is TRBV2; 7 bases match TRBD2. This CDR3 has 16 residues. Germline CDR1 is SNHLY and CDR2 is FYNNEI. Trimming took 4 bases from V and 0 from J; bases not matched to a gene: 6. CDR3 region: CASSAPAGISYNEQFF. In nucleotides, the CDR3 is TGTGCCAGCAGTGCGCCAGCGGGGATCTCCTACAATGAGCAGTTCTTC.

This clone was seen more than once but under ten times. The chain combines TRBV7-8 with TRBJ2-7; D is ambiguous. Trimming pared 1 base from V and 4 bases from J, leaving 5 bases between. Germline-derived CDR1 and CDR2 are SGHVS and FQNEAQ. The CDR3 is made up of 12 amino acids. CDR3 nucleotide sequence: TGTGCCAGCAGCTTAGTAGAGTACGAGCAGTACTTC. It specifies CASSLVEYEQYF.

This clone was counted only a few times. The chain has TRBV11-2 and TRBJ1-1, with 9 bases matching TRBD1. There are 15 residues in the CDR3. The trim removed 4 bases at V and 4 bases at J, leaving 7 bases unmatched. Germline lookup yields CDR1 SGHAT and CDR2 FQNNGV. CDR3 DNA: TGTGCCAGCAGCTACCGGGACAGGGTACGCACTGAAGCTTTCTTT. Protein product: CASSYRDRVRTEAFF.

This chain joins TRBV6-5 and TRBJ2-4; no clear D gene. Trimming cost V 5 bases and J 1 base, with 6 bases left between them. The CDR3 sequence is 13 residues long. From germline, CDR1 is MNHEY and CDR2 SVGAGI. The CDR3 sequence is CASSTVAKNIQYF. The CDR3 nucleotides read TGTGCCAGCAGTACGGTTGCCAAAAACATTCAGTACTTC.

Here the CDR3 reads CAQLAGGIEQYF. In nucleotides, the CDR3 is TGTGCCCAGCTAGCGGGGGGGATCGAGCAGTACTTC. The chain carries TRBV10-3 and TRBJ2-7, with 12 bases matching TRBD2. CDR1 is ENHRY and CDR2 is SYGVKD in the germline V gene. The CDR3 has 12 residues. J lost 6 bases, V lost 11 bases, and 5 bases had no gene match.

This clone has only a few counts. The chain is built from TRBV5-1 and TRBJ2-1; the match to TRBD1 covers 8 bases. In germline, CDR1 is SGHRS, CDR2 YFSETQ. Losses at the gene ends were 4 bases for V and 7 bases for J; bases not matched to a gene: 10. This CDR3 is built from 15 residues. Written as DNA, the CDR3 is TGCGCCAGCAGCCCCGGACAGGGTGTTTCGAATGAGCAGTTCTTC. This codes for CASSPGQGVSNEQFF.

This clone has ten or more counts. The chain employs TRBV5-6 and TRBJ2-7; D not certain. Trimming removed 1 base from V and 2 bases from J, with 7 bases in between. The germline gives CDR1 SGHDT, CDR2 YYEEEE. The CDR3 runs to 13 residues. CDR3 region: CASSLRQTYEQYF. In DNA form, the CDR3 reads TGTGCCAGCAGCTTGCGTCAGACCTACGAGCAGTACTTC.

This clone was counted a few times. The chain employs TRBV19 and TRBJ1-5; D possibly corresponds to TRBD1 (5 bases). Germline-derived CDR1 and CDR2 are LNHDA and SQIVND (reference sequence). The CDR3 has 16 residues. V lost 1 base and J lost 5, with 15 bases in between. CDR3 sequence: CASSIGGSRLDQPQHF. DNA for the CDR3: TGTGCCAGTAGTATAGGGGGCAGTCGGCTAGATCAGCCCCAGCATTTT.

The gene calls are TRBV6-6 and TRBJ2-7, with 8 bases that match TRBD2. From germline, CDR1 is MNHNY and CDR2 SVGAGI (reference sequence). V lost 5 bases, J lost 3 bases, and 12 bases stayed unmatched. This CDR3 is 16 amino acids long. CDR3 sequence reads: CASSQPGTRGYYEQYF. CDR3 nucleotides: TGTGCCAGCAGTCAACCCGGGACTAGGGGATACTACGAGCAGTACTTC.

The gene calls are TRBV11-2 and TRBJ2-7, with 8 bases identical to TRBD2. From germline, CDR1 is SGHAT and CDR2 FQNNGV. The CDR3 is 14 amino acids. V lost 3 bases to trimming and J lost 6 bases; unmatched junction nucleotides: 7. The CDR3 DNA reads TGTGCCAGCAGCTTTTCTTCGGCGGGGGGCGAGCAGTACTTC. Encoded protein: CASSFSSAGGEQYF.

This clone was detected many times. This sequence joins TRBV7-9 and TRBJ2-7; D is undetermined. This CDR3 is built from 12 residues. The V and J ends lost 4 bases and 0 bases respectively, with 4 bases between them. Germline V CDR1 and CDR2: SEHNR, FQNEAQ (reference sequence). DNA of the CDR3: TGTGCCAGCAGCTCCAGCTCCTACGAGCAGTACTTC. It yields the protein CASSSSSYEQYF.

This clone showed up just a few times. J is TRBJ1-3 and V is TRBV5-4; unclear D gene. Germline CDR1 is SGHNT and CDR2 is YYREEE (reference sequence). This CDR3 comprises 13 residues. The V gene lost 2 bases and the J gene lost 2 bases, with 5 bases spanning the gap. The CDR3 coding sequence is TGTGCCAGCAGCTTCTATGCTGGAAACACCATATATTTT. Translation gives CASSFYAGNTIYF.

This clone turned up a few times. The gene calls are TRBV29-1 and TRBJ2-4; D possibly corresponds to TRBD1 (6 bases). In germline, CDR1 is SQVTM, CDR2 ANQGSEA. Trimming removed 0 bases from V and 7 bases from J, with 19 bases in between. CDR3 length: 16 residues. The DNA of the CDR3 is TGCAGCGTTGAAGATTCAACAGGGAGTTCGAAGAACATTCAGTACTTC. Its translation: CSVEDSTGSSKNIQYF.

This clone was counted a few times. CDR3 residues: CASSPPDSILYGYTF. The DNA for the CDR3 is TGTGCCAGCTCACCACCGGACAGTATCCTCTACGGCTACACCTTC. The chain employs TRBV18 and TRBJ1-2; D perhaps matches TRBD1 (6 bases). The CDR3 sequence is 15 residues long. V was trimmed by 0 bases and J by 8 bases, leaving 16 bases between them. Per germline, CDR1 KGHSH and CDR2 LQKENI.

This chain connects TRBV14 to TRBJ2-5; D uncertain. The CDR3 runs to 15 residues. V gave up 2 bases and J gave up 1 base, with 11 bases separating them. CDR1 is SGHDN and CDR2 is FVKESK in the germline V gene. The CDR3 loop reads CASSQIQLTQETQYF. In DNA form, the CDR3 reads TGTGCCAGCAGCCAAATTCAACTTACCCAAGAGACCCAGTACTTC. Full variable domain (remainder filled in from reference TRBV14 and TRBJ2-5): EAGVTQFPSHSVIEKGQTVTLRCDPISGHDNLYWYRRVMGKEIKFLLHFVKESKQDESGMPNNRFLAERTGGTYSTLKVQPAELEDSGVYFCASSQIQLTQETQYFGPGTRLLVL.

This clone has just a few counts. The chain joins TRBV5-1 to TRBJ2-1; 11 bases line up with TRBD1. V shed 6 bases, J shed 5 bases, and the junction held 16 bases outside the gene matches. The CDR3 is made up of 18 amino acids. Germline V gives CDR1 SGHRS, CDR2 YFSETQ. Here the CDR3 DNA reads TGCGCCAGCACCTCCCGTGTGGGCGGACAGGGGGCCAACAATGAGCAGTTCTTC. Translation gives CASTSRVGGQGANNEQFF.

DNA for the CDR3: TGCGCCAGCAGCTTGGCCCCAGGGACTGGGGCCAACGTCCTGACTTTC. Residues: CASSLAPGTGANVLTF. This chain joins TRBV5-1 and TRBJ2-6; tentatively, D is TRBD1 (5 bases). The CDR3 is made up of 16 amino acids. Germline V gives CDR1 SGHRS, CDR2 YFSETQ. Trimming pared 0 bases from V and 2 bases from J, leaving 9 bases between. Variable domain in full (rest from reference TRBV5-1 and TRBJ2-6): KAGVTQTPRYLIKTRGQQVTLSCSPISGHRSVSWYQQTPGQGLQFLFEYFSETQRNKGNFPGRFSGRQFSNSRSEMNVSTLELGDSALYLCASSLAPGTGANVLTFGAGSRLTVL.

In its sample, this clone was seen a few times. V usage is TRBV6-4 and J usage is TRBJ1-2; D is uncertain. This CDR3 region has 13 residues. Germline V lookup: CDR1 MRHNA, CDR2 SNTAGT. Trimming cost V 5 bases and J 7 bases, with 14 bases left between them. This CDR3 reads CASSHGGSSGYTF. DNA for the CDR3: TGTGCCAGCAGTCACGGTGGTAGTAGTGGCTACACCTTC.